This T cell receptor (beta chain) was retrieved from a study of technical replicates of blood from several donors. Trimming pared 4 bases from V and 4 bases from J, leaving 15 bases between. This CDR3 contains 15 residues. CDR1 and CDR2 (germline): MNHEY, SVGAGI. The assay was immunoSEQ multiplex PCR, and TCRdb's table has in-frame clones only and misses some. The sample lists 10,000 to 13,000 clones, approximately 94% occurring once. This chain links TRBV6-5 with TRBJ2-3, with D perhaps TRBD1 (5 bases). The source is a human donor in good health. Sequenced material: PBMCs. In DNA, the CDR3 is TGTGCCAGCAGTTTGGTCAGGGCTTGGGCAGATACGCAGTATTTT. Its protein product is CASSLVRAWADTQYF.